These 30 T cell receptor beta chains were all obtained from the same sample, sequenced in a study of T-cell reconstitution after alpha-beta-depleted transplantation in children. A library of TCRbeta sequences, prepared with unique molecular identifiers, was generated. One entry per CDR3 protein, called by TCRdb with MiXCR from the PCR reads. Of approximately 800,000 distinct CDR3 sequences listed, less than 20% are singletons. The sample in question was PBMCs, mostly from graft donor cells, obtained 360 days after TCRalphabeta/CD19-depleted stem cell transplant. These receptors all stem from a male patient aged 10 to 17 who had a stem cell transplant for acute lymphoblastic leukemia, so the T cells may come from the graft donor.

CDR3 residues: CASAFGTNYGYTF. In DNA, the CDR3 is TGTGCCAGCGCCTTTGGGACTAACTATGGCTACACCTTC. The rearrangement links TRBV27 to TRBJ1-2; D gene unclear. Germline values: CDR1 MNHEY, CDR2 SMNVEV (reference sequence). Trimming took off 8 bases at V and 0 bases at J, with 10 bases between the two ends. There are 13 residues in the CDR3.

This CDR3 reads CASSIVAGPLNIQYF. The CDR3 DNA follows: TGTGCCAGTAGTATAGTGGCGGGCCCCCTAAACATTCAGTACTTC. The chain recombines TRBV19 with TRBJ2-4; D is possibly TRBD2 (5 bases). V lost 1 base and J 6 bases, leaving 13 bases between the germline ends. The CDR3 contains 15 residues. From germline, CDR1 is LNHDA and CDR2 SQIVND (reference sequence).

This clonotype was detected many times. The V and J genes are TRBV6-2 or TRBV6-3 and TRBJ1-5, with 7 bases aligning to TRBD1. J lost 0 bases, V lost 10 bases, and 3 bases had no gene match. The germline gives CDR1 MNHEY, CDR2 SVGEGT. The CDR3 has 13 amino acids. This chain's CDR3 is CATGQDSNQPQHF. CDR3 nucleotide sequence: TGTGCCACCGGACAGGATAGCAATCAGCCCCAGCATTTT.

This clonotype was counted between two and nine times. V gene TRBV27 combines with J gene TRBJ2-2; 11 positions agree with TRBD2. CDR1 is MNHEY, CDR2 SMNVEV, per germline (reference sequence). V trimming: 5 bases; J trimming: 8 bases; junction bases outside the gene matches: 10. The CDR3 spans 16 residues. The CDR3 DNA reads TGTGCCAGCAGTAGGGGACTAGCGGTACAAAAAGGGGAGCTGTTTTTT. It specifies CASSRGLAVQKGELFF.

This clonotype was detected a few times. The chain links TRBV24-1 to TRBJ2-1; a weak D match, TRBD1 (6 bases). With 5 bases removed from V and 8 bases from J, the gap between germline ends came to 15 bases. This CDR3 has 14 amino acids. Germline CDR1 is KGHDR and CDR2 is SFDVKD. In nucleotides, the CDR3 is TGTGCCACCAGTGGCAGGGGCAGGGTCCATGAGCAGTTCTTC. It yields the protein CATSGRGRVHEQFF.

The chain combines TRBV6-5 with TRBJ1-6; D is perhaps TRBD1 (5 bases). Trimming removed 3 bases from V and 6 bases from J, with 12 bases in between. The germline gives CDR1 MNHEY, CDR2 SVGAGI. The CDR3 has 15 residues. Here the CDR3 reads CASSYQGTINSPLHF. The CDR3, as DNA: TGTGCCAGCAGTTATCAGGGTACTATTAATTCACCCCTCCACTTT.

This clonotype was counted between two and nine times. This sequence joins TRBV10-3 and TRBJ2-7; 8 bases line up with TRBD2. Losses at the gene ends were 6 bases for V and 5 bases for J; bases not matched to a gene: 6. Per germline, CDR1 ENHRY and CDR2 SYGVKD. This CDR3 region has 13 residues. In nucleotides, the CDR3 is TGTGCCATCAGCGGAGCGGGAGTTAACGAGCAGTACTTC. Encoded protein: CAISGAGVNEQYF.

This clonotype was counted at least ten times. V and J are TRBV29-1 and TRBJ2-1, with D unclear. The length of the CDR3 is 14 residues. Trimming took off 2 bases at V and 8 bases at J, with 16 bases between the two ends. Germline assignment: CDR1 SQVTM and CDR2 ANQGSEA. The CDR3 region has the DNA TGCAGCGTTGAACGCACAGAACCCTTCGATGAGCAGTTCTTC. It encodes CSVERTEPFDEQFF.

This clonotype occurred a few times. The rearrangement uses TRBV7-9 and TRBJ1-5, with 7 bases fitting TRBD1. CDR1 and CDR2 (germline): SEHNR, FQNEAQ (reference sequence). V gave up 1 base and J gave up 4 bases; unmatched junction bases: 1. This CDR3 region has 14 residues. The CDR3 DNA sequence: TGTGCCAGCAGCTTAGAACAGGGGAATCAGCCCCAGCATTTT. Encoded protein: CASSLEQGNQPQHF.

In its sample, this clonotype was seen a few times. The chain recombines TRBV12-3 or TRBV12-4 with TRBJ1-6; tentatively, D is TRBD1 (6 bases). The CDR3 covers 16 residues. V gave up 7 bases and J gave up 1 base, with 14 bases separating them. CDR3 region: CASKLEQGSYNSPLHF. The CDR3, as DNA: TGTGCCAGCAAACTGGAACAGGGTTCCTATAATTCACCCCTCCACTTT.

The chain carries TRBV12-3 or TRBV12-4 and TRBJ2-5; D call uncertain. V was trimmed by 3 bases and J by 4 bases, leaving 9 bases between them. The CDR3 loop spans 13 amino acids. DNA of the CDR3: TGTGCCAGCAGTTTTCTGACGGGAGAGACCCAGTACTTC. Protein sequence: CASSFLTGETQYF.

The chain is built from TRBV7-3 and TRBJ2-7, with D uncertain. V was clipped by 4 bases and J by 6 bases, with 13 bases between them. The CDR3 is 13 residues long. Germline assignment: CDR1 SGHTA and CDR2 FQGTGA. CDR3 in amino acids: CASSCSGCIEQYF. The CDR3 DNA reads TGTGCCAGCAGCTGCTCCGGCTGCATCGAGCAGTACTTC.

This clonotype was seen repeatedly, ten times or more. The V and J genes are TRBV5-1 and TRBJ2-5; weak D call: TRBD2 (5 bases). Per the germline V gene, CDR1 is SGHRS and CDR2 is YFSETQ. V was cut by 0 bases and J by 5 bases, with 17 bases left in between. CDR3 size: 16 residues. The CDR3 sequence is CASSLDPTTHMETQYF. CDR3 DNA sequence: TGCGCCAGCAGCTTGGACCCGACTACCCACATGGAGACCCAGTACTTC.

The chain combines TRBV6-1 with TRBJ2-1, with 8 bases that match TRBD2. Germline V gene lookup returns CDR1 MNHNS and CDR2 SASEGT. This CDR3 comprises 16 residues. The V gene end was trimmed by 6 bases and the J gene end by 7 bases; junction bases not matched to a gene: 14. The CDR3 DNA follows: TGTGCCAGCAGAATGGGTAGAAGCGGGAGAAAGAATGAGCAGTTCTTC. This gives the protein CASRMGRSGRKNEQFF.

The rearrangement uses TRBV29-1 and TRBJ2-3, with 10 bases that match TRBD1. This CDR3 contains 11 residues. Germline CDR1 is SQVTM and CDR2 is ANQGSEA. J was trimmed by 10 bases and V by 7 bases; bases with no gene match: 5. CDR3 bases: TGCAGCGCCCGGACAGGGGGGGCGCAGTATTTT. It translates to CSARTGGAQYF.

There are a few counts of this clonotype. The chain combines TRBV15 with TRBJ2-1; TRBD2 matches at 9 bases. From germline, CDR1 is LNHNV and CDR2 YYDKDF (reference sequence). After removal of 5 bases from V and 5 bases from J, the junction contained 7 bases not matched to a gene. This CDR3 contains 15 residues. The CDR3 spells CATSGGLASNNEQFF. CDR3 sequence (DNA): TGTGCCACCAGCGGAGGACTAGCGAGTAACAATGAGCAGTTCTTC.

Only a few counts were recorded for this clonotype. The J gene is TRBJ1-4, the V gene TRBV9; no clear D. This CDR3 is built from 17 residues. Trimming shortened V by 0 bases and J by 4 bases, and 16 bases separated the two germline ends. Germline assignment: CDR1 SGDLS and CDR2 YYNGEE. The CDR3, as DNA: TGTGCCAGCAGCGTAGGGAGACCACCTCGAGGTAATGAAAAACTGTTTTTT. Amino acids: CASSVGRPPRGNEKLFF.

The chain links TRBV18 to TRBJ2-4; a weak D match, TRBD2 (6 bases). Trimming took off 3 bases at V and 0 bases at J, with 9 bases between the two ends. Germline V gene data show CDR1 as KGHSH and CDR2 as LQKENI. The CDR3 covers 15 residues. The CDR3 region has the DNA TGTGCCAGCTCACCTTGGGGGGTAGCCAAAAACATTCAGTACTTC. Amino acid sequence: CASSPWGVAKNIQYF.

J is TRBJ2-1 and V is TRBV20-1; D may be TRBD2 (6 bases). Germline CDR1 reads DFQATT; CDR2 reads SNEGSKA (reference sequence). The V end lost 5 bases, the J end lost 10 bases, and 24 bases lay between the germline ends. The CDR3 spans 15 residues. The DNA of the CDR3 is TGCAGTGCTTTCCGGGACTCTAAACCGAACAGGGAGCAGTTCTTC. Amino acids: CSAFRDSKPNREQFF.

The chain combines TRBV12-3 or TRBV12-4 with TRBJ2-7, with a possible D match to TRBD2 (5 bases). V lost 3 bases and J lost 5, with 11 bases in between. There are 13 residues in the CDR3. The CDR3 DNA reads as TGTGCCAGCAGTTTTATCGAGGGCCACGAGCAGTACTTC. It yields the protein CASSFIEGHEQYF.

The CDR3 reads CASSSGRAIYEQYF. The CDR3 DNA is TGCGCCAGCAGTTCCGGGAGGGCCATTTACGAGCAGTACTTC. The rearrangement joins TRBV5-1 to TRBJ2-7; 8 bases are shared with TRBD2. V was clipped by 5 bases and J by 4 bases; unmatched bases: 8. The CDR3 is made up of 14 amino acids. The V gene's germline CDR1 is SGHRS and CDR2 YFSETQ.

This rearrangement joins TRBV20-1 to TRBJ2-7, with D possibly matching TRBD2 (6 bases). This CDR3 region has 15 residues. Trimming stripped 6 bases from V and 4 bases from J, with 22 bases between. Germline V gene data show CDR1 as DFQATT and CDR2 as SNEGSKA (reference sequence). CDR3 protein: CSAPNGGLARYEQYF. CDR3 nucleotides: TGCAGTGCCCCCAATGGGGGTCTAGCGAGATACGAGCAGTACTTC.

The chain has TRBV6-2 or TRBV6-3 and TRBJ2-7, with TRBD1 identical over 10 bases. In germline, CDR1 is MNHEY, CDR2 SVGEGT. CDR3 length equals 15 residues. V shed 0 bases and J 4 bases; nucleotides not matched to a gene: 3. The CDR3 loop reads CASSYSGTGVYEQYF. As DNA, the CDR3 is TGTGCCAGCAGTTACTCCGGGACAGGGGTGTACGAGCAGTACTTC.

The chain has TRBV16 and TRBJ1-3; unclear D gene. The length of the CDR3 is 16 residues. The V gene lost 2 bases and the J gene lost 0 bases, with 11 bases spanning the gap. CDR1 and CDR2 (germline): KGHSY, FQNENV. The CDR3 DNA is TGTGCCAGCAGCCAAATCGCAGGTATCTCTGGAAACACCATATATTTT. This sequence encodes CASSQIAGISGNTIYF. Using reference TRBV16 and TRBJ1-3 for the parts outside the CDR3, the full variable domain is GEEVAQTPKHLVRGEGQKAKLYCAPIKGHSYVFWYQQVLKNEFKFLISFQNENVFDETGMPKERFSAKCLPNSPCSLEIQATKLEDSAVYFCASSQIAGISGNTIYFGEGSWLTVV.

This clonotype was seen only a few times. The chain recombines TRBV6-5 with TRBJ1-2; D is perhaps TRBD1 (5 bases). Germline values: CDR1 MNHEY, CDR2 SVGAGI. The CDR3 length is 14 residues. V lost 2 bases to trimming and J lost 7 bases, with 14 bases between them. The CDR3 sequence: CASSYERDASGYTF. The CDR3 DNA sequence: TGTGCCAGCAGTTACGAAAGGGACGCCTCTGGCTACACCTTC.

The rearrangement links TRBV27 to TRBJ1-2; D unclear. The V gene lost 6 bases and the J gene lost 4 bases, with 24 bases spanning the gap. The CDR3 is made up of 17 amino acids. CDR1 is MNHEY, CDR2 SMNVEV, per germline (reference sequence). For the CDR3, the DNA is TGTGCCAGCAGCTTCCGCCCCCTTGAACGTCAACCCTATGGCTACACCTTC. Translation: CASSFRPLERQPYGYTF.

The chain couples TRBV10-3 to TRBJ2-1; D remains ambiguous. The CDR3 loop spans 11 amino acids. With 5 bases removed from V and 6 bases from J, the gap between germline ends came to 5 bases. CDR1 and CDR2 from the germline V gene are ENHRY and SYGVKD. This chain's CDR3 is CAISQTNEQFF. The DNA of the CDR3 is TGTGCCATCAGTCAAACCAATGAGCAGTTCTTC.

The chain joins TRBV4-1 to TRBJ1-4, with D perhaps TRBD1 (6 bases). The length of the CDR3 is 15 residues. Deletions cut 3 bases from V and 7 bases from J, with 15 bases between. The germline V gene has CDR1 MGHRA and CDR2 YSYEKL. The CDR3 loop is CASSHGRGGSEKLFF. The CDR3, as DNA: TGCGCCAGCAGCCACGGTCGGGGGGGCTCTGAAAAACTGTTTTTT.

Turning to this clonotype: Since the CDR3 does not end with the conserved phenylalanine or tryptophan, this likely comes from a read error. V is TRBV7-2 and J is TRBJ2-1; 11 nucleotides align to TRBD2. This CDR3 is 19 amino acids long. Germline CDR1 is SGHTA and CDR2 is FQGNSA. V was clipped by 5 bases and J by 4 bases; unmatched bases: 16. The CDR3 is CASSLSGRGSTERYNEQFC. DNA of the CDR3: TGTGCCAGCAGCCTTAGCGGGAGGGGATCTACGGAGCGGTACAATGAGCAGTTCTGC.

This chain links TRBV12-3 or TRBV12-4 with TRBJ2-7; D gene unclear. The CDR3 loop spans 13 amino acids. Trimming stripped 3 bases from V and 2 bases from J, with 8 bases between. CDR3 sequence reads: CASSFDVTYEQYF. CDR3 DNA sequence: TGTGCCAGCAGTTTCGACGTAACCTACGAGCAGTACTTC.